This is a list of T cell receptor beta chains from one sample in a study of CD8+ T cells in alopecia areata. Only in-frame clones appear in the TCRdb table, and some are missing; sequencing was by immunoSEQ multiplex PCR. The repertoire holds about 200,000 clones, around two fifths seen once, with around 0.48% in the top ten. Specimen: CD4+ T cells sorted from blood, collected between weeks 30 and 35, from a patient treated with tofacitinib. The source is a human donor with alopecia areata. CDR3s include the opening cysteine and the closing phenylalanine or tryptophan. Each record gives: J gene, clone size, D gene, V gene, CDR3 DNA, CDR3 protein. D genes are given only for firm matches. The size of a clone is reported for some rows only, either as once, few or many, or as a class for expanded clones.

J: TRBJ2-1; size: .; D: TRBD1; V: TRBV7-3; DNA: TGTGCCAGCAGCTCCGACAGGGACAATGAGCAGTTCTTC; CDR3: CASSSDRDNEQFF
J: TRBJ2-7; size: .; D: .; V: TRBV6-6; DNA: TGTGCCAGCAGTGGGCAAAAGGGGTCCATCGAGCAGTACTTC; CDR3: CASSGQKGSIEQYF
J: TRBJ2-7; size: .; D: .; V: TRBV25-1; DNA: TGTGCCAGCAGTGAACGGGAAGGTCCCTACGAGCAGTACTTC; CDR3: CASSEREGPYEQYF
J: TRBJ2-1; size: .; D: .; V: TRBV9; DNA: TGTGCCAGCAGCGTAGCTACCGGGTCCTCCTACAATGAGCAGTTCTTC; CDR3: CASSVATGSSYNEQFF
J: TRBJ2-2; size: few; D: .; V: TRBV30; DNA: TGTGCCTGGAGTGTAACCGGGGCCACCGGGGAGCTGTTTTTT; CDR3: CAWSVTGATGELFF
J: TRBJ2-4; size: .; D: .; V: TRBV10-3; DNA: TGTGCCATCAGCATTGACAGGGAGGTCGGCAAAAACATTCAGTACTTC; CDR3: CAISIDREVGKNIQYF
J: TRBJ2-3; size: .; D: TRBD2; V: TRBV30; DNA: TGTGCCTGGAGACTAGCGGGAGCCCCAGATACGCAGTATTTT; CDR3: CAWRLAGAPDTQYF
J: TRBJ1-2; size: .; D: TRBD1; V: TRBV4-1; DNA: TGCGCCAGCAGCCTCGTCATAAGGACAGGGGACTATGGCTACACCTTC; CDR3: CASSLVIRTGDYGYTF
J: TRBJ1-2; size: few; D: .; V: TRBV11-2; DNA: TGTGCCAGCAGCTATGGCTACACCTTC; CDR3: CASSYGYTF
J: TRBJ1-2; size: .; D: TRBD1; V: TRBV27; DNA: TGTGCCAGCAGTTTAGTCAGGGGGCATGGAGGCTACACCTTC; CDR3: CASSLVRGHGGYTF
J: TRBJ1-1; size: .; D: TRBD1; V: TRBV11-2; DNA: TGTGCCAGCAGCCTATCCCGGCAGGGGGCGCGGGGCACTGAAGCTTTCTTT; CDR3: CASSLSRQGARGTEAFF
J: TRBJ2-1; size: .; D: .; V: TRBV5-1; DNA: TGCGCCAGCAGCTTGGTCGTGCTAAGGGATGAGCAGTTCTTC; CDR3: CASSLVVLRDEQFF
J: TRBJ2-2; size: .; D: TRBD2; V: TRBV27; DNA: TGTGCCAGCAGTCTCCGGACTAGCGGGGGGGCTTACACCGGGGAGCTGTTTTTT; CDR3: CASSLRTSGGAYTGELFF
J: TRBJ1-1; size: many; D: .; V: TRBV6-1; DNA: TGTGCCAGCAGTGAAACGCGACACACTGAAGCTTTCTTT; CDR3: CASSETRHTEAFF
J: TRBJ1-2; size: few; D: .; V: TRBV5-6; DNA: TGTGCCAGCAGCTCCCCTGGGGGCCCCTATGGCTACACCTTC; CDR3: CASSSPGGPYGYTF
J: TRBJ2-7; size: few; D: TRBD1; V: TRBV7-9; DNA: TGTGCCAGCAGCCCCCCCGGGACAGGGGACGAGCAGTACTTC; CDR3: CASSPPGTGDEQYF
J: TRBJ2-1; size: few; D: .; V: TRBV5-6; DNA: TGTGCCAGCAGCTTGGTTGACCGGGAAGAGCAGTTCTTC; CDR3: CASSLVDREEQFF
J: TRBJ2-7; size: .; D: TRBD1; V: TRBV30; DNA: TGTGCCTGGGAAACCGGGACAGCCATAGGCTACGAGCAGTACTTC; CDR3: CAWETGTAIGYEQYF
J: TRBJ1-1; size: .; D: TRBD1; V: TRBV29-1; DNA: TGCAGCGTTGAGCCGGGACAGTCTGAAGCTTTCTTT; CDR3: CSVEPGQSEAFF
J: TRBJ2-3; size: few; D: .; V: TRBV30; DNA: TGTGCCTGGAGTGGTCAGTGGGCAGATACGCAGTATTTT; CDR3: CAWSGQWADTQYF
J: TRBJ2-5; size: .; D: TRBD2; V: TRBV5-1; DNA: TGCGCCAGCAGCCTGGGACTAGCGGACCAAGAGACCCAGTACTTC; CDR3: CASSLGLADQETQYF
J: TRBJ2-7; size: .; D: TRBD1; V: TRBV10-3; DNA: TGTGCCATCAGTGGGCTGACAGGGGTCTACGAGCAGTACTTC; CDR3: CAISGLTGVYEQYF
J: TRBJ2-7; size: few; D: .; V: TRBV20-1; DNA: TGCAGTGCTAAGGACAGATACGAGCAGTACTTC; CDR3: CSAKDRYEQYF
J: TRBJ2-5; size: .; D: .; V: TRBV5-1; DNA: TGCGCCAGCAGCTTGACCAGGATAGCAGGGCCTCAGAACCGCCAAGAGACCCAGTACTTC; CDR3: CASSLTRIAGPQNRQETQYF
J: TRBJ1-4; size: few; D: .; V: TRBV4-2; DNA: TGTGCCAGCAGTCGTACGACCCCCGCAACTAATGAAAAACTGTTTTTT; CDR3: CASSRTTPATNEKLFF
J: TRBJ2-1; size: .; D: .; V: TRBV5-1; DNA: TGCGCCAGCAGCATTTACACAGGGGGGGATGAGCAGTTCTTC; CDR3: CASSIYTGGDEQFF
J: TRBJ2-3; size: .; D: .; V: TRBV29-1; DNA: TGCAGCGTTGGGCGAGGGGGGGGCAGAGATACGCAGTATTTT; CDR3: CSVGRGGGRDTQYF
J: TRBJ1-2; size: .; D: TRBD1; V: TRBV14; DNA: TGTGCCAGCAGCCAAGTGTTCCGGGACAGGGGGTATGGCTACACCTTC; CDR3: CASSQVFRDRGYGYTF
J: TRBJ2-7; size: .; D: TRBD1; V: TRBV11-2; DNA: TGTGCCAGCAGCTTCCTCCGGGACAGTAGGGGCGAGCAGTACTTC; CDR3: CASSFLRDSRGEQYF
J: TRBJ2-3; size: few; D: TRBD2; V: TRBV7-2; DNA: TGTGCCAGCCGCCAGCGGGGGGACCTCACAGATACGCAGTATTTT; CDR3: CASRQRGDLTDTQYF
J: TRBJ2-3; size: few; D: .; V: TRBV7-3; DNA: TGTGCCAGCAGCTTAAATGCGGGCACAGATACGCAGTATTTT; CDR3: CASSLNAGTDTQYF
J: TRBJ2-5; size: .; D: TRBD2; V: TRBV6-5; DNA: TGTGCCAGCAGCCATAGCGGGAGGGCCGGGGAGACCCAGTACTTC; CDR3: CASSHSGRAGETQYF
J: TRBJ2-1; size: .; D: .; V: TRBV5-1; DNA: TGCGCCAGCAGCTTGGTGAGCCCAGTAGGTGAGCAGTTCTTC; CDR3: CASSLVSPVGEQFF
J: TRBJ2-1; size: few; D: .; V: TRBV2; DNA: TGTGCCAGCAGTGAAGTGGGGCGCATGGGCAATGAGCAGTTCTTC; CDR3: CASSEVGRMGNEQFF
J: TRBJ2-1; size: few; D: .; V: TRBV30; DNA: TGTGCCTGGACAACGCGGTCCCCCTACAATGAGCAGTTCTTC; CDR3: CAWTTRSPYNEQFF
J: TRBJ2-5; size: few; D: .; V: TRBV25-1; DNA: TGTGCCAGCAGTGAGAGGGGAAAGGGAGAGACCCAGTACTTC; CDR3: CASSERGKGETQYF
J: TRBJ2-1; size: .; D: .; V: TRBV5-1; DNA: TGCGCCAGCAGCTTGAGGGGAGACAATGAGCAGTTCTTC; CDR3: CASSLRGDNEQFF
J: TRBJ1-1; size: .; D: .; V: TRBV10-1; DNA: TGCGCCAGCTGGGGTTCGGACGGTGAAGCTTTCTTT; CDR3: CASWGSDGEAFF
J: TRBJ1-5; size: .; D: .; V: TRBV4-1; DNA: TGCGCCAGCAGCCAGCAGACCCGGTCTGTGTCGGTTATGCATTTT; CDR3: CASSQQTRSVSVMHF
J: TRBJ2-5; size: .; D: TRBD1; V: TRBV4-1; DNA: TGCGCCAGCAGCCCCTCCGCGACAGGGGGTCAAGAGACCCAGTACTTC; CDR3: CASSPSATGGQETQYF
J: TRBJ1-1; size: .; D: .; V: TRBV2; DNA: TGTGCCAGCAGTGCAAGCCGCGACACTGAAGCTTTCTTT; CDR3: CASSASRDTEAFF
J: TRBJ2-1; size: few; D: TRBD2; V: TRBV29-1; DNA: TGCAGCGTCGCCGGACTAGCGGGAATCAATGAGCAGTTCTTC; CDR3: CSVAGLAGINEQFF
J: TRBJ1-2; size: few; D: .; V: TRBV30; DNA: TGTGCCTGGACAGATACTAACTATGGCTACACCTTC; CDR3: CAWTDTNYGYTF
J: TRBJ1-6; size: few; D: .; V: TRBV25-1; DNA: TGTGCCAGCAGTGAATATAGCGGGCAGCCTAATTCACCCCTCCACTTT; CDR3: CASSEYSGQPNSPLHF
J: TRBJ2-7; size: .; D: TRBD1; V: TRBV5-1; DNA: TGCGCCAGCAGCTTTGGACAGGGAAGGAACTACGAGCAGTACTTC; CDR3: CASSFGQGRNYEQYF
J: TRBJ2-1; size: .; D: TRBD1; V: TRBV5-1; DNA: TGCGCCAGCAGCACCCCCCCGGGACAGGGGGACAATGAGCAGTTCTTC; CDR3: CASSTPPGQGDNEQFF
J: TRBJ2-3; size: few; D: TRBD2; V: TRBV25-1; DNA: TGTGCCAGCAGTTCTGCGGGGGGGAGGAATACGCAGTATTTT; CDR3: CASSSAGGRNTQYF
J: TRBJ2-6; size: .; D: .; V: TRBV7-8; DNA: TGTGCCAGCAGCTTTGAGTCCCGGGCGCCCCTCGTCCTGACTTTC; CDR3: CASSFESRAPLVLTF
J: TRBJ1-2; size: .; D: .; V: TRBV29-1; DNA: TGCAGCGCTGGGGAGGACTATGGCTACACCTTC; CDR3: CSAGEDYGYTF
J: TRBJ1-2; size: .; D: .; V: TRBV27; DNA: TGTGCCAGCAGTTTCCAGGGGCTAGAAGGCTACACCTTC; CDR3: CASSFQGLEGYTF
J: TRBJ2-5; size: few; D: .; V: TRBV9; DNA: TGTGCCAGCAGCAGAACGCGGACAGCATCCGAGACCCAGTACTTC; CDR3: CASSRTRTASETQYF
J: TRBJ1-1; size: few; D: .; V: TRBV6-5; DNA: TGTGCCAGCAGTGTAGGGGGATACACTGAAGCTTTCTTT; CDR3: CASSVGGYTEAFF
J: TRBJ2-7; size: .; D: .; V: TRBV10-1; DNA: TGCGCCAGCAGTGGCCCTATTCGGGGACGAATCTTCTACGAGCAGTACTTC; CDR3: CASSGPIRGRIFYEQYF
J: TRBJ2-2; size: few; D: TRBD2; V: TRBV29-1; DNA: TGCAGCGACGTGGGACTAGCGGGAGTTACCGGGGAGCTGTTTTTT; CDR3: CSDVGLAGVTGELFF